Described below is a single T cell receptor (beta chain) sequence and its context. This clonotype was seen ten or more times. Its antigen specificity is not known. No much larger clone is present one base from it, and per-base qualities are unavailable. Receptors were amplified or captured by multiplex PCR. Instrument used: Illumina HiSeq 4000. To build TCR beta libraries, CDR3 regions were amplified by Arm-PCR using iRepertoire HTBI primers. Gel purification was performed on PCR products prior to sequencing. Concerning the study's data processing: A total of 62 TRBV and some 13 TRBJ segments were identified across samples and were used for gene usage analysis of CDR3 amino acid clonotypes. Filtered high-quality paired reads were merged into contigs using COPE and FqMerger. BLAST was used to align contigs to IMGT TRBV, TRBD and TRBJ reference genes, with CDR3 defined following IMGT. Clonotypes above 0.1% frequency were classified as highly expanded clones. Shannon entropy was used to measure repertoire diversity, and the Gini coefficient was used to measure V-J evenness. A clonotype found in more than one individual was treated as public. TCRdb cleaned the public reads at Q25 with fastp, built clones with MiXCR and kept in-frame beta chains. A single entry per CDR3 protein holds the most common genes and DNA from its merged rows. The V and J calls and clone size are TCRdb's, not the authors'. The sample table contains around 250,000 distinct CDR3 sequences; only one count was recorded for about 18% of them. The ten largest account for 14% of the sample.

The time point tag for this specimen amounts to: newly diagnosed GD, antithyroid drugs for less than 3 months. For both TCR sequencing and RNA sequencing, RNA was extracted from PBMCs using TRIzol. Graves' disease was diagnosed according to American Thyroid Association guidelines. Recruitment of patients was carried out at an endocrinology department in Xi'an, China. From each patient, around 9 milliliters of peripheral blood was collected into an EDTA anticoagulant tube. Ficoll Paque Plus density gradient separation was used to isolate PBMCs, and no additional T cell sorting was done. RNA quality was checked with an Agilent 2100 Bioanalyzer and agarose gel, and concentration with a NanoDrop 2000. Germline trimming: 0 bases from V, 9 bases from J; junction bases outside gene matches: 5. The germline V gene sets CDR1 to LGHNT and CDR2 to FRNRAP. The CDR3, from cysteine to phenylalanine, totals 16 residues. Only CDR3 DNA remains: 48 bases, in frame from the first base.

This entry belongs to a study of regulatory T cells in long-lasting Graves disease (dated by TCRdb to about 2021). Broadly, across the study: Antithyroid drugs had been taken for less than 3 months by newly diagnosed Graves' disease patients. Persistent Graves' disease patients were compared with newly diagnosed Graves' disease patients by peripheral blood TCR sequencing and RNA sequencing. The study took place in China and was registered as a clinical trial. A total of around 35 samples underwent TCR sequencing, from 13 patients with persistent Graves' disease and about 20 patients with newly diagnosed Graves' disease. What the work shows at the level of the full study, not this receptor alone: The authors noted that the small sample size was a limitation that may lower accuracy. Persistent patients shared more public clonotypes among themselves (2,741) than newly diagnosed patients did (over 900). Only peripheral blood was studied, because thyroid tissue, the primary lesion, was inaccessible. Compared with newly diagnosed patients, patients with persistent Graves' disease had lower TCR Shannon entropy and fewer highly expanded clones, which suggests clonal expansion. Sequencing and analysis were restricted to the TCR beta chain. Preferential use of TRBV28, TRBJ1-2 and TRBJ2-5 was observed in persistent disease, whereas TRBV20-1 and TRBJ2-1 were favored in newly diagnosed disease.

These sequences were also reported in another study, on T cells in Graves' hyperthyroidism and ophthalmopathy. The second source states: Graves' hyperthyroidism was defined as stable when no progression to ophthalmopathy occurred over 18 months of follow-up. Hyperthyroidism patients were aged 18 to 65 years and newly diagnosed, with disease duration of less than 2 months. Any patient with an uncontrolled infection, another autoimmune disease, pregnancy or lactation was excluded. Clinical symptoms, serum thyroxine and TRAb, thyroid ultrasound, and orbital computed tomography formed the basis for the diagnoses. The first round of RT-PCR for the TCR CDR3 was performed with the HTBI primer set and the Qiagen OneStep RT-PCR kit. Most expanded thyroid clonotypes (frequency above 0.001) were also detected in blood, a finding suggesting that blood repertoires may reflect thyroid immune responses. Ophthalmopathy was separated from stable hyperthyroidism by a 13 V-J signature model, with approximately 90% sensitivity and roughly 81% specificity obtained in cross-validation and 80%/75% obtained in testing. In validation, the model predicted progression to ophthalmopathy a median of approximately 6.3 months before onset, with roughly 70% sensitivity and 72.22% specificity. To identify distinguishing TCR V-J signatures, a discovery cohort of about 100 patients was used, comprising 40 to 45 with Graves' ophthalmopathy and 57 with stable Graves' hyperthyroidism. Prospective prediction of ophthalmopathy was tested in an independent validation cohort consisting of fewer than 20 hyperthyroidism patients and approximately 16 patients who later progressed to ophthalmopathy. The 90 or so discovery patients were randomly split 7:3 into training and test sets. The study also compared thyroid tissue and blood T-cell repertoires from five or six Graves' hyperthyroidism patients. Once sampling was done, hyperthyroidism patients were given methimazole at a starting dose of 30 mg daily, whereas ophthalmopathy patients were given high-dose intravenous methylprednisolone. The libraries were constructed in a second round of multiplex PCR and then size-selected and purified. Sequencing of the libraries was done on an Illumina HiSeq2000 using paired-end 100 bp reads. SOAPnuke was used to process the raw data, throwing out any read that contained adapters or uncalled bases, had a mean Phred below 15, or lacked an exact constant-primer or identifier match. COPE v1.2.5 was used to merge high-quality paired reads, and clonotypes were defined as unique nucleotide sequences. MiTCR v1.1 was used to align clonotypes to the IMGT TRBV, TRBD and TRBJ reference segments. The analysis was restricted to V-J combinations with a frequency above 0.0001, which together covered just over 98% of the repertoires. A TCS score was defined as the ratio of F50 (clonal expansion) to E x V (chaos), with BLOSUM62-based TCRdist applied between CDR3 peptides within each V-J. Welch's t-statistics and random forest reduced around 550 V-J features to roughly 13, which were used in a naive Bayes classifier (R e1071). No statistical method was used to fix the sample size in advance, and group allocation was not hidden from the investigators. TCR Vbeta CDR3 sequencing of 130 to 150 peripheral blood samples (43 ophthalmopathy, some 75 hyperthyroidism and roughly 17 progressor patients) is reported in the paper.

The receptor comes from a woman in her twenties or thirties with Graves disease. Donor details come from another sample of the same person, matched by shared clones. Sequences were derived from peripheral blood mononuclear cells (PBMCs), sampled at new diagnosis, from a patient treated with antithyroid drugs. The chain links TRBV12-5 with TRBJ1-6, with TRBD1 identical over 10 junction bases. The CDR3 protein sequence reads: CASGLVDRGLFSPLHF. The bases read TGTGCTAGTGGTTTGGTAGACAGGGGGCTATTTTCACCCCTCCACTTT.